A single sample gave rise to the 28 T cell receptor beta chains below, sequenced in a study of cytomegalovirus exposure and HLA in healthy donors. Primers included in the PCR were 60 Vbeta and 13 Jbeta primers. Measured with immunoSEQ multiplex PCR; TCRdb has only the in-frame clones, and not every one. Recorded here are about 65,000 clones; the top ten clones represent approximately 16%. Material for sequencing was PBMCs. These receptors were obtained from a boy aged 5 to 17 in good health and CMV-seronegative.

V gene TRBV10-1 combines with J gene TRBJ2-5; possible D gene TRBD2, 6 bases. Germline assignment: CDR1 WNHNN and CDR2 SYGVQD (reference sequence). Trimming shortened V by 2 bases and J by 0 bases, and 7 bases separated the two germline ends. This CDR3 is built from 14 residues. The CDR3, as DNA: TGCGCCAGCAGTGAGAGGACTAACCAAGAGACCCAGTACTTC. This translates into CASSERTNQETQYF.

The rearrangement links TRBV11-2 to TRBJ2-7, with a possible D match to TRBD2 (6 bases). The germline CDR1 and CDR2 sequences are SGHAT and FQNNGV. Trimming removed 4 bases from V and 3 bases from J, with 16 bases in between. The CDR3 consists of 15 residues. The CDR3: CASSSPRRANYEQYF. CDR3 nucleotides: TGTGCCAGCAGCTCCCCACGGAGGGCGAACTACGAGCAGTACTTC.

This chain connects TRBV6-5 to TRBJ1-2, with D possibly matching TRBD1 (5 bases). Germline CDR1 and CDR2: MNHEY and SVGAGI. Trimming pared 7 bases from V and 8 bases from J, leaving 14 bases between. CDR3 length: 12 amino acids. The CDR3 here is CASTNMGGGYTF. The CDR3 DNA follows: TGTGCCAGCACTAACATGGGGGGAGGCTACACCTTC.

The chain carries TRBV19 and TRBJ2-7, with 9 bases that match TRBD1. The germline V gene encodes CDR1 LNHDA and CDR2 SQIVND (reference sequence). The CDR3 is 15 amino acids. V was clipped by 3 bases and J by 2 bases; unmatched bases: 5. CDR3: CASSIGTGSAYEQYF. The CDR3 DNA reads TGTGCCAGTAGTATCGGGACAGGGAGTGCCTACGAGCAGTACTTC. The full variable domain, with the rest looked up from reference TRBV19 and TRBJ2-7, is DGGITQSPKYLFRKEGQNVTLSCEQNLNHDAMYWYRQDPGQGLRLIYYSQIVNDFQKGDIAEGYSVSREKKESFPLTVTSAQKNPTAFYLCASSIGTGSAYEQYFGPGTRLTVT.

V usage is TRBV18 and J usage is TRBJ1-5; a weak D match, TRBD1 (5 bases). The CDR3 has 14 residues. From germline, CDR1 is KGHSH and CDR2 LQKENI. Trimming pared 3 bases from V and 6 bases from J, leaving 12 bases between. The CDR3 region is CASSPGGTVQPQHF. In DNA form, the CDR3 reads TGTGCCAGCTCACCTGGAGGGACGGTTCAGCCCCAGCATTTT.

This chain joins TRBV2 and TRBJ2-7; perhaps TRBD1 as D (6 bases). This CDR3 is built from 12 residues. The germline CDR1 and CDR2 sequences are SNHLY and FYNNEI. The V gene lost 8 bases and the J gene lost 6 bases, with 14 bases spanning the gap. CDR3 loop: CASHQGTLEQYF. The DNA for the CDR3 is TGTGCCAGCCACCAGGGGACCCTCGAGCAGTACTTC.

This chain uses TRBV9 with TRBJ2-7, with 8 nucleotides matching TRBD2. This CDR3 has 14 residues. Germline V gene lookup returns CDR1 SGDLS and CDR2 YYNGEE. With 0 bases clipped from V and 6 bases from J, the junction kept 5 bases outside the gene matches. The CDR3: CASSVVGRGGEQYF. CDR3 nucleotide sequence: TGTGCCAGCAGCGTAGTCGGGAGGGGAGGCGAGCAGTACTTC.

The V call is TRBV9, the J call TRBJ2-3, with a weak D call TRBD2 (6 bases). Trimming took off 2 bases at V and 4 bases at J, with 14 bases between the two ends. The CDR3 extends over 15 amino acids. Per germline, CDR1 SGDLS and CDR2 YYNGEE. Here the CDR3 DNA reads TGTGCCAGCAGCGTGGCTGCAGGGACTTCAGATACGCAGTATTTT. It yields the protein CASSVAAGTSDTQYF.

CDR3 DNA: TGTGCCAGCACCCTGCTGGACAGGGCCTATGGCTACACCTTC. Its translation: CASTLLDRAYGYTF. V is TRBV6-6 and J is TRBJ1-2, with TRBD1 matching 8 bases. Germline V gene data show CDR1 as MNHNY and CDR2 as SVGAGI (reference sequence). The CDR3 sequence is 14 residues long. V shed 7 bases and J 4 bases; nucleotides not matched to a gene: 8.

The CDR3 protein is CASSPTSQETQYF. In nucleotides, the CDR3 is TGTGCCAGCAGCCCTACTAGCCAAGAGACCCAGTACTTC. V usage is TRBV11-2 and J usage is TRBJ2-5, with D possibly matching TRBD2 (5 bases). V lost 5 bases to trimming and J lost 1 base, with 8 bases between them. CDR1 and CDR2 from the germline V gene are SGHAT and FQNNGV. The CDR3 contains 13 residues.

The CDR3 sequence: CASSYRGFDGYTF. The CDR3 nucleotides read TGTGCCAGCAGCTACAGGGGGTTCGATGGCTACACCTTC. This chain links TRBV2 with TRBJ1-2; 8 nucleotides match TRBD1. The CDR3 is 13 amino acids. The V gene end was trimmed by 6 bases and the J gene end by 6 bases; junction bases not matched to a gene: 6. The germline V gene encodes CDR1 SNHLY and CDR2 FYNNEI.

The V and J genes are TRBV9 and TRBJ1-1; the match to TRBD1 covers 7 bases. The CDR3 contains 16 residues. Trimming cost V 4 bases and J 0 bases; bases outside gene matches: 9. The V gene's germline CDR1 is SGDLS and CDR2 YYNGEE. The CDR3 here is CASSPQGQLMNTEAFF. In DNA, the CDR3 is TGTGCCAGCAGCCCACAGGGACAGCTCATGAACACTGAAGCTTTCTTT.

V gene TRBV29-1 combines with J gene TRBJ2-1; perhaps TRBD1 as D (6 bases). Trimming took off 7 bases at V and 6 bases at J, with 22 bases between the two ends. The germline V gene encodes CDR1 SQVTM and CDR2 ANQGSEA. This CDR3 spans 15 amino acids. The CDR3 nucleotides read TGCAGCGCCGACCCCAATGCACAGGGACGCAATGAGCAGTTCTTC. Amino acid sequence: CSADPNAQGRNEQFF.

V usage is TRBV11-1 and J usage is TRBJ2-1; TRBD2 matches at 14 bases. CDR1 is SGHAT and CDR2 is FQDESV in the germline V gene (reference sequence). The CDR3 has 19 residues. J lost 4 bases, V lost 5 bases, and 13 bases had no gene match. Written as DNA, the CDR3 is TGTGCCAGCAGCCCCGGGACTAGCGGGAGTCGTGGGTTATACAATGAGCAGTTCTTC. Its protein is CASSPGTSGSRGLYNEQFF. Full variable domain (missing parts from reference TRBV11-1 and TRBJ2-1): EAEVAQSPRYKITEKSQAVAFWCDPISGHATLYWYRQILGQGPELLVQFQDESVVDDSQLPKDRFSAERLKGVDSTLKIQPAELGDSAMYLCASSPGTSGSRGLYNEQFFGPGTRLTVL.

V gene TRBV9 combines with J gene TRBJ1-5; D is perhaps TRBD1 (6 bases). V lost 4 bases to trimming and J lost 0 bases, with 11 bases between them. The CDR3 totals 15 residues. From germline, CDR1 is SGDLS and CDR2 YYNGEE. As DNA, the CDR3 is TGTGCCAGCAGCCGGACAGAGATTAGCAATCAGCCCCAGCATTTT. Its protein is CASSRTEISNQPQHF.

V gene TRBV9 combines with J gene TRBJ2-7; maybe TRBD2 (6 bases). CDR3 length equals 14 residues. CDR1 SGDLS and CDR2 YYNGEE come from the germline V gene. V was cut by 3 bases and J by 5 bases, with 15 bases left in between. This chain's CDR3 is CASSARGGMDEQYF. The CDR3 DNA sequence: TGTGCCAGCAGCGCGCGCGGAGGGATGGACGAGCAGTACTTC.

This sequence joins TRBV5-4 and TRBJ2-3; D possibly corresponds to TRBD1 (6 bases). Between the trimmed V and J ends, which lost 4 bases and 3 bases, there was a span of 21 bases. Per the germline V gene, CDR1 is SGHNT and CDR2 is YYREEE (reference sequence). The CDR3 covers 17 residues. The CDR3 coding sequence is TGTGCCAGCAGCGATACACTACTGGGACACGGAACAGATACGCAGTATTTT. It codes for CASSDTLLGHGTDTQYF.

This chain joins TRBV15 and TRBJ1-2, with 8 bases that match TRBD1. The germline CDR1 and CDR2 sequences are LNHNV and YYDKDF (reference sequence). Trimming removed 3 bases from V and 4 bases from J; junction bases left unmatched: 4. The CDR3 spans 14 residues. The CDR3 sequence: CATSSRDRRYGYTF. In nucleotides, the CDR3 is TGTGCCACCAGCAGCAGGGACAGGCGCTATGGCTACACCTTC.

The rearrangement joins TRBV15 to TRBJ2-1, with a possible D match to TRBD1 (5 bases). The CDR3 extends over 13 amino acids. CDR1 and CDR2 (germline): LNHNV, YYDKDF (reference sequence). Trimming removed 3 bases at V and 5 bases at J, with 8 bases between. This chain's CDR3 is CATSSSGNNEQFF. The CDR3 nucleotides are TGTGCCACCAGCAGTTCAGGGAACAATGAGCAGTTCTTC.

This sequence joins TRBV4-3 and TRBJ2-7; TRBD1 agrees at 9 bases. Trimming took 1 base from V and 0 from J; bases not matched to a gene: 4. This CDR3 is 16 amino acids long. CDR1 and CDR2 (germline): LGHNA, YSLEER. Written as DNA, the CDR3 is TGCGCCAGCAGCCAAGGGGGGACAGGGATCTCCTACGAGCAGTACTTC. This gives the protein CASSQGGTGISYEQYF.

CDR3 sequence: CASTRANDYGYTF. DNA of the CDR3: TGTGCCAGCACCAGGGCCAACGACTATGGCTACACCTTC. The chain couples TRBV28 to TRBJ1-2; perhaps TRBD1 as D (5 bases). This CDR3 is built from 13 residues. Germline loops: CDR1 MDHEN, CDR2 SYDVKM. V lost 7 bases and J lost 3, with 12 bases in between.

The chain is built from TRBV19 and TRBJ1-2, with 7 bases aligning to TRBD1. The CDR3 is 15 residues long. After removal of 2 bases from V and 6 bases from J, the junction contained 9 bases not matched to a gene. The germline gives CDR1 LNHDA, CDR2 SQIVND (reference sequence). Here the CDR3 DNA reads TGTGCCAGTAGTATACAGGGGGGCTTCAGCAATGGCTACACCTTC. This translates into CASSIQGGFSNGYTF.

Here the CDR3 reads CASGLQETQYF. In DNA form, the CDR3 reads TGCGCGTCAGGTTTACAAGAGACCCAGTACTTC. The genes are TRBV10-2 and TRBJ2-5; no firm D call. CDR3 length: 11 residues. CDR1 is WSHSY, CDR2 SAAADI, per germline.

The chain joins TRBV19 to TRBJ1-2; 8 positions agree with TRBD1. The CDR3 sequence is 14 residues long. V gave up 7 bases and J gave up 4 bases; unmatched junction bases: 8. CDR1 LNHDA and CDR2 SQIVND come from the germline V gene (reference sequence). CDR3 region: CASMRRTGTYGYTF. In DNA form, the CDR3 reads TGTGCCAGTATGAGACGGACAGGGACCTATGGCTACACCTTC.

The CDR3 here is CASSLERGQNEQYF. The CDR3 DNA reads TGTGCCAGCAGCTTAGAGCGGGGACAAAACGAGCAGTACTTC. J is TRBJ2-7 and V is TRBV7-8; tentative D call: TRBD2 (7 bases). Trimming removed 1 base at V and 5 bases at J, with 12 bases between. The germline gives CDR1 SGHVS, CDR2 FQNEAQ. The CDR3 totals 14 residues.

The rearrangement uses TRBV7-2 and TRBJ2-5; D is unclear. Germline CDR1 is SGHTA and CDR2 is FQGNSA. The CDR3 is 12 residues long. V lost 6 bases, J lost 1 base, and 6 bases lay in between. The CDR3 loop reads CASRHIQETQYF. For the CDR3, the DNA is TGTGCCAGCAGACACATCCAAGAGACCCAGTACTTC.

This chain uses TRBV29-1 with TRBJ2-5; possible D gene TRBD2, 7 bases. The germline V gene has CDR1 SQVTM and CDR2 ANQGSEA. CDR3 length: 12 residues. The ends were cut back, 7 bases at V and 3 bases at J, with 12 bases in the middle. The CDR3 spells CSGGRGEETQYF. CDR3 DNA sequence: TGCAGCGGTGGGAGGGGGGAAGAGACCCAGTACTTC.

The rearrangement links TRBV4-2 to TRBJ2-2, with 7 bases lining up with TRBD2. Germline trimming cut 1 base from V and 3 bases from J; bases unmatched to any gene: 8. The CDR3 extends over 17 amino acids. The germline gives CDR1 LGHNA, CDR2 YNFKEQ. This chain's CDR3 is CASSQVAGVRYTGELFF. For the CDR3, the DNA is TGTGCCAGCAGCCAAGTCGCGGGGGTCCGCTACACCGGGGAGCTGTTTTTT.